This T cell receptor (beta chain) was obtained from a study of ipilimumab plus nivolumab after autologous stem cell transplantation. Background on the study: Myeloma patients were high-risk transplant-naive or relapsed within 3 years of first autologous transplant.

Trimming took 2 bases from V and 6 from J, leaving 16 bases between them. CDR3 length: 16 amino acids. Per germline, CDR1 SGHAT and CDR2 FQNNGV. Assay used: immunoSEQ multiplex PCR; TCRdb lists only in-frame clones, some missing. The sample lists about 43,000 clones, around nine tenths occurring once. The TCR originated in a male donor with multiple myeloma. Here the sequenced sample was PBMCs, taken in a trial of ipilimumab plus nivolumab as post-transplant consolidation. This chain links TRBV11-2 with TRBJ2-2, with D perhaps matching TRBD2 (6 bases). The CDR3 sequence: CASSLFRGSGAGELFF. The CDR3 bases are TGTGCCAGCAGCTTATTTCGGGGGTCTGGCGCCGGGGAGCTGTTTTTT.